Listed here are 20 T cell receptor beta chains from one sample, sequenced in a study of T cells in narcolepsy. TCRdb's copy holds only in-frame clones and misses some; the assay was immunoSEQ multiplex PCR. The sample lists 32,000 or so clones, under 85% occurring once. Sequencing was carried out using CD45RA- memory CD4+ T cells from PBMCs. Every receptor here comes from a human donor with narcolepsy.

The gene calls are TRBV7-3 and TRBJ2-6; D call uncertain. The CDR3 has 13 residues. With 5 bases removed from V and 3 bases from J, the gap between germline ends came to 5 bases. Germline V gene sequence: CDR1 SGHTA, CDR2 FQGTGA. In DNA form, the CDR3 reads TGTGCCAGCAGCCACGATGGGGCCAACGTCCTGACTTTC. Amino acids: CASSHDGANVLTF.

This CDR3 is CASSQDSGQLYEQYF. The CDR3 DNA follows: TGCGCCAGCAGCCAAGATAGTGGACAGTTGTACGAGCAGTACTTC. J is TRBJ2-7 and V is TRBV4-3, with a possible D match to TRBD1 (6 bases). This CDR3 comprises 15 residues. Germline V gene sequence: CDR1 LGHNA, CDR2 YSLEER. The ends were cut back, 0 bases at V and 4 bases at J, with 13 bases in the middle.

The chain employs TRBV7-2 and TRBJ1-6; 9 positions match TRBD1. The CDR3 runs 14 residues. Germline V gene sequence: CDR1 SGHTA, CDR2 FQGNSA. The V gene end was trimmed by 5 bases and the J gene end by 7 bases; junction bases not matched to a gene: 3. As DNA, the CDR3 is TGTGCCAGCAGCAACGGGACAGGGAATTCACCCCTCCACTTT. Protein product: CASSNGTGNSPLHF.

This chain uses TRBV6-4 with TRBJ1-1; 11 bases map to TRBD1. Losses at the gene ends were 5 bases for V and 2 bases for J; bases not matched to a gene: 4. This CDR3 has 15 amino acids. CDR1 is MRHNA, CDR2 SNTAGT, per germline. CDR3 bases: TGTGCCAGCAGTTCCGGGACAGGGGGAAACACTGAAGCTTTCTTT. As protein: CASSSGTGGNTEAFF.

The rearrangement joins TRBV4-1 to TRBJ1-1; 10 bases map to TRBD1. V was clipped by 0 bases and J by 0 bases; unmatched bases: 1. The CDR3 is 16 amino acids. The germline V gene has CDR1 MGHRA and CDR2 YSYEKL. In nucleotides, the CDR3 is TGCGCCAGCAGCCAAGAAGGGACAGGGGTGAACACTGAAGCTTTCTTT. Translated, it gives CASSQEGTGVNTEAFF.

Comment on this clone: One end of the junction fails to match germline, which may point to a read error. V and J are TRBV15 and TRBJ2-3, with D tentatively TRBD1 (6 bases). CDR1 is LNHNV, CDR2 YYDKDF, per germline (reference sequence). The CDR3 loop spans 18 amino acids. Written as DNA, the CDR3 is TGTGCCACCAGCACCCCTGATTGGGCGAGGTGGGACACATATACGCAGTATTTT. The encoded protein is CATSTPDWARWDTYTQYF.

This clone was seen only once. This chain joins TRBV27 and TRBJ1-5; D remains ambiguous. Trimming stripped 8 bases from V and 3 bases from J, with 14 bases between. Germline CDR1 and CDR2: MNHEY and SMNVEV (reference sequence). The CDR3 consists of 14 residues. CDR3 sequence reads: CASDRRITNQPQHF. The CDR3 DNA is TGTGCCAGCGATAGACGGATAACCAATCAGCCCCAGCATTTT.

The V and J genes are TRBV7-8 and TRBJ2-2, with 7 nucleotides matching TRBD1. The CDR3 has 17 residues. V dropped 5 bases and J dropped 8; count of bases not matched to a gene: 17. Germline V gene data show CDR1 as SGHVS and CDR2 as FQNEAQ. The CDR3 DNA follows: TGTGCCAGCAGCGGCCAGACAGGGAAGCTGAGTATGGGGGAGCTGTTTTTT. This gives the protein CASSGQTGKLSMGELFF.

This chain connects TRBV7-3 to TRBJ2-5; D is perhaps TRBD1 or TRBD2 (6 bases each). CDR3 length: 17 amino acids. Trimming removed 5 bases at V and 2 bases at J, with 21 bases between. The germline CDR1 and CDR2 sequences are SGHTA and FQGTGA. The CDR3 here is CASSPVGWGADQETQYF. CDR3 sequence (DNA): TGTGCCAGCAGCCCCGTCGGGTGGGGGGCTGATCAAGAGACCCAGTACTTC.

This clone was observed a few times. J is TRBJ1-3 and V is TRBV5-6, with unresolved D. CDR3 size: 14 residues. V was trimmed by 2 bases and J by 2 bases, leaving 8 bases between them. Germline V gene sequence: CDR1 SGHDT, CDR2 YYEEEE. The CDR3 bases are TGTGCCAGCAGCTTAGGCTACACTGGAAACACCATATATTTT. This encodes CASSLGYTGNTIYF.

CDR3: CAWRAGDIPGAGYTF. Here the CDR3 DNA reads TGTGCCTGGAGGGCCGGGGACATACCTGGGGCGGGCTACACCTTC. The chain recombines TRBV30 with TRBJ1-2; weak D call: TRBD1 (6 bases). The V end was cut by 3 bases, the J end by 8 bases, with 22 bases between. The germline gives CDR1 GTSNPN, CDR2 SVGIG (reference sequence). CDR3 length: 15 amino acids. Complete variable domain (other parts from reference TRBV30 and TRBJ1-2): SQTIHQWPATLVQPVGSPLSLECTVEGTSNPNLYWYRQAAGRGLQLLFYSVGIGQISSEVPQNLSASRPQDRQFILSSKKLLLSDSGFYLCAWRAGDIPGAGYTFGSGTRLTVV.

The V call is TRBV7-9, the J call TRBJ1-1; D may be TRBD1 (5 bases). This CDR3 is built from 12 residues. Germline V gene sequence: CDR1 SEHNR, CDR2 FQNEAQ (reference sequence). V shed 7 bases and J shed 8 bases, with 14 bases lying between them. CDR3 in amino acids: CASTLGVEEAFF. The CDR3 nucleotides are TGTGCCAGCACCCTAGGGGTGGAGGAAGCTTTCTTT. The full variable domain, rest sourced from reference TRBV7-9 and TRBJ1-1, is DTGVSQNPRHKITKRGQNVTFRCDPISEHNRLYWYRQTLGQGPEFLTYFQNEAQLEKSRLLSDRFSAERPKGSFSTLEIQRTEQGDSAMYLCASTLGVEEAFFGQGTRLTVV.

The chain uses TRBV7-3 and TRBJ2-5, with TRBD2 matching 13 bases. The length of the CDR3 is 18 residues. Germline trimming cut 5 bases from V and 0 bases from J; bases unmatched to any gene: 9. Germline V gives CDR1 SGHTA, CDR2 FQGTGA. CDR3 sequence: CASSPRPGTSGNQETQYF. CDR3 coding DNA: TGTGCCAGCAGCCCAAGGCCCGGGACTAGCGGGAACCAAGAGACCCAGTACTTC.

The chain employs TRBV28 and TRBJ2-5; the match to TRBD1 covers 10 bases. V gave up 2 bases and J gave up 9 bases; unmatched junction bases: 6. Germline CDR1 is MDHEN and CDR2 is SYDVKM. The CDR3 is 14 residues long. The CDR3 DNA reads as TGTGCCAGCAGTTTAGGACAGGGGGACGAGGCCCAGTACTTC. Encoded protein: CASSLGQGDEAQYF.

The rearrangement joins TRBV11-3 to TRBJ2-7; D might be TRBD1 (6 bases). Per germline, CDR1 SGHNT and CDR2 YENEEA. The CDR3 contains 14 residues. Trimming took off 1 base at V and 7 bases at J, with 14 bases between the two ends. For the CDR3, the DNA is TGTGCCAGCAGCTTAGGGTCCCAGGGGACAGAGCAGTACTTC. It specifies CASSLGSQGTEQYF.

This clone appeared once. The genes are TRBV5-1 and TRBJ1-2; 9 bases fit TRBD1. The CDR3 covers 17 residues. The junction had 15 bases not matched to a gene; V was cut back by 2 bases and J by 7 bases. Germline V CDR1 and CDR2: SGHRS, YFSETQ. CDR3 sequence: CASSLGEWTGASSGYTF. The CDR3, as DNA: TGCGCCAGCAGCTTAGGCGAATGGACAGGGGCTTCGAGTGGCTACACCTTC.

The rearrangement joins TRBV4-1 to TRBJ2-5, with unresolved D. The V gene lost 2 bases and the J gene lost 5 bases, with 9 bases spanning the gap. The V gene's germline CDR1 is MGHRA and CDR2 YSYEKL. The CDR3 has 13 amino acids. The CDR3 here is CASSQLPTETQYF. As DNA, the CDR3 is TGCGCCAGCAGCCAACTTCCGACGGAGACCCAGTACTTC.

The chain uses TRBV5-8 and TRBJ1-5; D not certain. With 2 bases removed from V and 0 bases from J, the gap between germline ends came to 9 bases. Germline V gene lookup returns CDR1 SGHTS and CDR2 YDEGEE. CDR3 length equals 15 residues. This CDR3 is CASSFQGHSNQPQHF. The CDR3, as DNA: TGTGCCAGCAGCTTTCAAGGTCATAGCAATCAGCCCCAGCATTTT.

The V gene is TRBV6-1, the J gene TRBJ1-3; D uncertain. The V and J ends lost 7 bases and 16 bases respectively, with 20 bases between them. The CDR3 consists of 12 residues. Germline CDR1 reads MNHNS; CDR2 reads SASEGT. The chain's CDR3 is CASTYATDHLYF. The CDR3 nucleotides are TGTGCCAGCACCTATGCGACCGACCATTTGTATTTT.

The rearrangement links TRBV2 to TRBJ1-6, with D perhaps TRBD1 (5 bases). Trimming removed 4 bases from V and 6 bases from J, with 16 bases in between. This CDR3 contains 16 residues. Germline V lookup: CDR1 SNHLY, CDR2 FYNNEI. The CDR3 loop reads CASSVLGDNGNSPLHF. The CDR3 bases are TGTGCCAGCAGTGTCCTGGGGGATAATGGTAATTCACCCCTCCACTTT.